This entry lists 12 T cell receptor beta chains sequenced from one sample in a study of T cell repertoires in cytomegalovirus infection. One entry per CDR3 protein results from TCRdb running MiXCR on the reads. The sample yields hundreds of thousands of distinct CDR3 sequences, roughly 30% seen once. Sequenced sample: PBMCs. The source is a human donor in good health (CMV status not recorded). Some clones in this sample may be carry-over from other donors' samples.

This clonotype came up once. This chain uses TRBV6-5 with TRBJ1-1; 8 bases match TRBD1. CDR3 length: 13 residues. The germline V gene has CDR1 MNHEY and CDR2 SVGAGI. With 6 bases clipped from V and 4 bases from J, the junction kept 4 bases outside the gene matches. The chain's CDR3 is CASRHDRGTEAFF. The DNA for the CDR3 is TGTGCCAGCAGGCACGACAGGGGCACTGAAGCTTTCTTT.

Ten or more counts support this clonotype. The CDR3 nucleotides read TGTGCCAGCAGTCTCCGAGCGGGGGGTCAAGATACGCAGTATTTT. Translating gives CASSLRAGGQDTQYF. This chain uses TRBV6-1 with TRBJ2-3; 9 bases fit TRBD2. The germline V gene has CDR1 MNHNS and CDR2 SASEGT. The CDR3 is 15 residues long. Germline trimming cut 5 bases from V and 5 bases from J; bases unmatched to any gene: 8.

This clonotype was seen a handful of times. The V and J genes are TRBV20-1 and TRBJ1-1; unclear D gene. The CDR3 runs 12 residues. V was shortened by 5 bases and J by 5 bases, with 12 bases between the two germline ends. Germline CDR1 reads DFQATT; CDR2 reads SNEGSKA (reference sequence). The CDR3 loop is CSAAHPGTEAFF. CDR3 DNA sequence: TGCAGTGCTGCCCATCCTGGGACTGAAGCTTTCTTT.

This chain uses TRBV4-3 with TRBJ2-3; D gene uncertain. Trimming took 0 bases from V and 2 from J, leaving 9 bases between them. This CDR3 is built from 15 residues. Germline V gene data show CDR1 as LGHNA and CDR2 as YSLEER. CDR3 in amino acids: CASSQDGLNTDTQYF. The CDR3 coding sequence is TGCGCCAGCAGCCAAGATGGGCTAAACACAGATACGCAGTATTTT.

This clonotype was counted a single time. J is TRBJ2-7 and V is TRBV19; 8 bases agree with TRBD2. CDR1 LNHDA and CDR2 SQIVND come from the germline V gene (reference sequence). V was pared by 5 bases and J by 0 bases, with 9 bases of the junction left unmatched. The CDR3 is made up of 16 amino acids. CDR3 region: CASSDPSGRSSYEQYF. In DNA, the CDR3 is TGTGCCAGTAGTGATCCTAGCGGGCGTAGCTCCTACGAGCAGTACTTC.

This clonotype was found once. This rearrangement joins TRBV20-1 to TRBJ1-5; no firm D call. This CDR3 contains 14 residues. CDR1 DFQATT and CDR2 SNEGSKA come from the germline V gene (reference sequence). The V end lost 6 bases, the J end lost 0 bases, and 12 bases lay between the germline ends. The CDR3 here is CSASGRISNQPQHF. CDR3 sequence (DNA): TGCAGTGCGTCCGGACGGATTAGCAATCAGCCCCAGCATTTT.

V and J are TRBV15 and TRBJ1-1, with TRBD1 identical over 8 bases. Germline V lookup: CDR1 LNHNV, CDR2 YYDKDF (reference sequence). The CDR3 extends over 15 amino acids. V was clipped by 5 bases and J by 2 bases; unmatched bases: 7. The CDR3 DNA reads TGTGCCACCAGCCAATTCAGGGGGCCCAACACTGAAGCTTTCTTT. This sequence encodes CATSQFRGPNTEAFF.

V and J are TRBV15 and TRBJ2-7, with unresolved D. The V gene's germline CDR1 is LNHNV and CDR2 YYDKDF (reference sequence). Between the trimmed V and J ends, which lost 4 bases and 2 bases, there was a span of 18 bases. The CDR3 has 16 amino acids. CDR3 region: CATSTRVGSLTYEQYF. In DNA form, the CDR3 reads TGTGCCACCAGCACCCGCGTGGGCAGCCTTACCTACGAGCAGTACTTC.

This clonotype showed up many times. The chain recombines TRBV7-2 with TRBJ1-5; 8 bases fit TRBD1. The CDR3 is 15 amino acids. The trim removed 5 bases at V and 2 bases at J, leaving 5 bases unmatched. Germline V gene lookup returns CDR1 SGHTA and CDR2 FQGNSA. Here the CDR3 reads CASSPSTGGNQPQHF. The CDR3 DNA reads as TGTGCCAGCAGCCCGTCGACAGGGGGCAATCAGCCCCAGCATTTT. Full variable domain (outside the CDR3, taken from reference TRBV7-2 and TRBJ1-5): GAGVSQSPSNKVTEKGKDVELRCDPISGHTALYWYRQSLGQGLEFLIYFQGNSAPDKSGLPSDRFSAERTGGSVSTLTIQRTQQEDSAVYLCASSPSTGGNQPQHFGDGTRLSIL.

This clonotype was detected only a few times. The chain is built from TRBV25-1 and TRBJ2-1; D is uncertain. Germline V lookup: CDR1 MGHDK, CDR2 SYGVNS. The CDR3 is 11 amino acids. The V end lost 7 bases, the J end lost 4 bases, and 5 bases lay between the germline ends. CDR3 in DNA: TGTGCCAGCAAGGATTACAATGAGCAGTTCTTC. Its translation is CASKDYNEQFF.

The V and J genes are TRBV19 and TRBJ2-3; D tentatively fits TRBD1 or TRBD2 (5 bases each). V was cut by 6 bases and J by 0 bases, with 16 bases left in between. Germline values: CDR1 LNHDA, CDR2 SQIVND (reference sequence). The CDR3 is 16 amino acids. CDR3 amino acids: CASSTHRGTSTDTQYF. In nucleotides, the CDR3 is TGTGCCAGTAGCACCCATCGTGGGACGAGCACAGATACGCAGTATTTT.

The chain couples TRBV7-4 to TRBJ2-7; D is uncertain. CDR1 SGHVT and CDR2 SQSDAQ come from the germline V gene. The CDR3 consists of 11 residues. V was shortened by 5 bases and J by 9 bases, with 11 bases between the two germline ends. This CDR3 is CASSINTVQYF. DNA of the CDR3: TGTGCCAGCAGCATCAACACGGTGCAGTACTTC.